The rows below give T cell receptor beta chains drawn from one sample of a study of cytomegalovirus exposure and HLA in healthy donors. Only in-frame clones appear in the TCRdb table, and some are missing; sequencing was by immunoSEQ multiplex PCR. The sample shows 110,000 or so clones, approximately 82% of them seen only once. What was sequenced was PBMCs. These TCRs come from a man aged 40-50 years in good health and CMV-seropositive. Both conserved end residues are part of each CDR3.

v_gene	j_gene	CDR3aa
TRBV19	TRBJ1-2	CASSIGEGNGYTF
TRBV7-2	TRBJ2-3	CASSPWRGYTDTQYF
TRBV7-3	TRBJ2-7	CASSSSGTGGTYEQYF
TRBV7-2	TRBJ2-5	CASSRPSELEQETQYF
TRBV12-5	TRBJ2-1	CASGSPRETYNEQFF
TRBV7-9	TRBJ2-1	CASSWTSGPYNEQFF
TRBV29-1	TRBJ2-7	CSVGTGTGAYEQYF
TRBV6-5	TRBJ2-3	CASSYQDYTDTQYF
TRBV18	TRBJ2-3	CASSLLGGATDTQYF
TRBV6-5	TRBJ1-2	CASSTGTGDSGYTF
TRBV28	TRBJ2-7	CASSLSSSYEQYF
TRBV19	TRBJ2-1	CASQIGTQYNEQFF
TRBV4-2	TRBJ2-7	CASSQEGAGLYEQYF
TRBV7-2	TRBJ1-2	CASSPARLGGYTF
TRBV7-9	TRBJ1-1	CASRRPTDNTEAFF
TRBV7-9	TRBJ1-6	CASSLAGRVEPLHF
TRBV29-1	TRBJ2-3	CSVPDRGYTDTQYF
TRBV5-1	TRBJ2-2	CASSLGSSGGNGGELFF
TRBV7-3	TRBJ2-1	CASSLAGGPNNEQFF
TRBV5-6	TRBJ1-6	CASSLVQGSSPLHF
TRBV19	TRBJ1-2	CASSIPPGLPNYGYTF
TRBV11-1	TRBJ2-1	CASSLAGGSYNEQFF
TRBV27	TRBJ1-6	CASRMGQTNSPLHF